This T cell receptor beta chain derives from a study of blood T cell repertoires in COVID-19. Study overall: From the United States, Italy and Spain came samples of acute and convalescent COVID-19. PBMCs, B-cell-depleted T cells, or T cells were the source of the cDNA or gDNA that made up the material.

Per the original methods: Reference gene primer amplification gave nucleated cell count estimates. TCRdb keeps only in-frame clones here, not all; method: immunoSEQ multiplex PCR. V and J calls and clone size are those listed in that table; D and trimming were worked out from the DNA. The sample contains fewer than 300,000 clones, 85% of which appear only once. V gave up 2 bases and J gave up 2 bases; unmatched junction bases: 4. This CDR3 is 16 amino acids long. Germline assignment: CDR1 SNHLY and CDR2 FYNNEI. The rearrangement links TRBV2 to TRBJ2-3; 10 nucleotides agree with TRBD2. Material: peripheral blood. The source of this sequence is a human donor in a cohort sampled during active COVID-19. DNA for the CDR3: TGTGCCAGCAGTGAACTAGCGGGAGAATACACAGATACGCAGTATTTT. As protein: CASSELAGEYTDTQYF.